What follows are 9 T cell receptor beta chains derived from one specimen sequenced in a study of T cell responses to AZD1222 COVID-19 vaccine. The table came from immunoSEQ multiplex PCR; TCRdb's copy has only in-frame clones and leaves some out. The sample has more than 90,000 clones; more than 70% are singletons. This specimen was peripheral blood, taken 28 days after the second AZD1222 dose. All receptors derive from an adult who received the AZD1222 COVID-19 vaccine.

The CDR3 DNA reads TGTGCCAGCAGCCCAACCGGGGAGACTGAAGCTTTCTTT. It encodes CASSPTGETEAFF. The chain has TRBV3-1 (or the pseudogene TRBV3-2) and TRBJ1-1; unclear D gene. Germline CDR1 and CDR2: LGHDT and YNNKEL (reference sequence). The CDR3 covers 13 residues. Trimming pared 4 bases from V and 5 bases from J, leaving 11 bases between.

Remarks on this clone: An end of the junction differs from the germline gene, which may be a read error. The chain employs TRBV28 and TRBJ2-1; D gene uncertain. The CDR3 sequence is 12 residues long. Per the germline V gene, CDR1 is MDHEN and CDR2 is SYDVKM. In DNA, the CDR3 is TGTGCCAGCAGTCCTTCCTTCAATGAGCAGTTCTTC. It is translated as CASSPSFNEQFF.

The chain carries TRBV27 and TRBJ1-4; D is unclear. Trimming pared 3 bases from V and 7 bases from J, leaving 12 bases between. Germline CDR1 and CDR2: MNHEY and SMNVEV (reference sequence). The CDR3 runs to 14 residues. CDR3 loop: CASSFSGKVEKLFF. The CDR3 region has the DNA TGTGCCAGCAGTTTTAGTGGGAAAGTTGAAAAACTGTTTTTT.

This clone showed up just a few times. The chain combines TRBV7-9 with TRBJ2-1; D is possibly TRBD1 (6 bases). The CDR3 covers 15 residues. V was shortened by 4 bases and J by 8 bases, with 18 bases between the two germline ends. Germline V gene data show CDR1 as SEHNR and CDR2 as FQNEAQ (reference sequence). The CDR3 loop reads CASSSGQIIKDEQFF. The CDR3 DNA reads as TGTGCCAGCAGCTCCGGACAGATTATCAAAGATGAGCAGTTCTTC.

This clone was counted only a few times. The rearrangement joins TRBV14 to TRBJ2-7; D is possibly TRBD2 (5 bases). From germline, CDR1 is SGHDN and CDR2 FVKESK. V gave up 1 base and J gave up 3 bases, with 13 bases separating them. This CDR3 has 15 amino acids. The CDR3 coding sequence is TGTGCCAGCAGCCAAGGGACTGCCGAATACTACGAGCAGTACTTC. This encodes CASSQGTAEYYEQYF.

The chain recombines TRBV5-1 with TRBJ2-3, with 14 nucleotides matching TRBD2. The trim removed 4 bases at V and 6 bases at J, leaving 7 bases unmatched. This CDR3 spans 16 amino acids. The germline gives CDR1 SGHRS, CDR2 YFSETQ. The CDR3 spells CASSPGLAGGRDTQYF. The CDR3 DNA follows: TGCGCCAGCAGCCCCGGACTAGCGGGGGGCCGGGATACGCAGTATTTT.

About this clone: The identical CDR3 is also encoded by other nucleotide sequences in the sample. This chain uses TRBV5-1 with TRBJ1-2; TRBD1 agrees at 8 bases. Germline loops: CDR1 SGHRS, CDR2 YFSETQ. CDR3 length equals 14 residues. Unmatched junction bases numbered 4, after V lost 2 bases and J lost 4 bases. For the CDR3, the DNA is TGCGCCAGCAGCTTAGGACAGGGATCCTATGGCTACACCTTC. Its protein product is CASSLGQGSYGYTF.

V usage is TRBV19 and J usage is TRBJ2-7; D remains unclear. This CDR3 region has 15 residues. V was shortened by 1 base and J by 0 bases, with 10 bases between the two germline ends. CDR1 LNHDA and CDR2 SQIVND come from the germline V gene (reference sequence). CDR3 DNA: TGTGCCAGTAGTATAGGGACCGGCTCCTCCTACGAGCAGTACTTC. It encodes CASSIGTGSSYEQYF.

V is TRBV7-2 and J is TRBJ2-1, with D perhaps matching TRBD2 (6 bases). The CDR3 extends over 15 amino acids. The V end lost 4 bases, the J end lost 7 bases, and 17 bases lay between the germline ends. Germline V CDR1 and CDR2: SGHTA, FQGNSA. CDR3 in DNA: TGTGCCAGCAGCTACGCCGGGACTGGTGGGAATGAGCAGTTCTTC. This codes for CASSYAGTGGNEQFF.